This TCR beta chain was sequenced for a study of human T cells and chemical hapten exposure. Study background: Each patch test put 0.01% DPC on the upper back, and results were read at 6 days.

Study-level points and caveats: The immune response of these alopecia patients might not match healthy individuals'. There was no change with DPC sensitization in TCRs above 1 in 1000 frequency.

This clonotype was detected ten times or more. What it binds is unknown. Individual cDNA molecules received unique molecular identifiers in the library. Via MiXCR, TCRdb re-called the RACE reads, giving one row per CDR3 protein. Seen here are a few hundred thousand distinct CDR3 sequences, around 7.7% observed once, and the top ten hold more than 0.95%. Documented time point: pre-sensitization, week 0. As to treatment: therapeutic diphenylcyclopropenone sensitization with weekly scalp DPC. The sequencing used whole blood, collected in connection with sensitization to the hapten diphenylcyclopropenone (DPC). This receptor was obtained from a man younger than 30 with alopecia areata. Some clones in this sample may be carry-over from other donors' samples.

CDR3 protein: CAISFFLSGSPLHF. The CDR3 DNA follows: TGTGCCATCAGCTTCTTTTTATCGGGTTCACCCCTCCACTTT. V usage is TRBV10-3 and J usage is TRBJ1-6; D is uncertain. The ends were cut back, 6 bases at V and 9 bases at J, with 15 bases in the middle. The germline CDR1 and CDR2 sequences are ENHRY and SYGVKD. The CDR3 consists of 14 residues.